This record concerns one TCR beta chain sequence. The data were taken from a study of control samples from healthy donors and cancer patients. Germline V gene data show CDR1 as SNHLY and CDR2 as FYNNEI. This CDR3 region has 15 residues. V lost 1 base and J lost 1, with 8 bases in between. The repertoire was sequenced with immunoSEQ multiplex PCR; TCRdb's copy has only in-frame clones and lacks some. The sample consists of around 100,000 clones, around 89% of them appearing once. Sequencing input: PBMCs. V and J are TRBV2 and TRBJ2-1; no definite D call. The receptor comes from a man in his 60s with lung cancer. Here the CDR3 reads CASSEGRLSYNEQFF. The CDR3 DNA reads TGTGCCAGCAGTGAAGGGCGGCTATCCTACAATGAGCAGTTCTTC.